This T cell receptor beta chain was identified in a study of beta chain features in type 1 diabetes. Study-level points and caveats: Shortening of TCRB CDR3s, moderate but significant, appeared in all four CD4+ subsets of Type 1 diabetes patients.

Sequenced material consisted of expressed TCRB transcripts (all of the isolated RNA was reverse transcribed). TCRdb keeps only in-frame clones here, not all; method: immunoSEQ multiplex PCR. The sample shows approximately 250,000 clones, 11% of them seen only once. The CDR3 consists of 15 residues. This clone has a handful of counts. Antigen unknown. Sequences were obtained from naive CD4+ T cells from blood. The genes are TRBV21-1 and TRBJ2-7; TRBD1 is the table's D call, not checked against the DNA. TRBV21-1 counts as a pseudogene. The clonotype was recovered from a man aged 25 to 40 with type 1 diabetes. CDR3 sequence reads: CASGGTGTGGYEQYF. The CDR3 DNA is TGTGCCAGCGGAGGGACCGGGACAGGGGGATACGAGCAGTACTTC.